This paragraph reports one T cell receptor (beta chain). The data derive from a study of T-cell memory formation after mild COVID-19. Each CDR3 protein gets one entry after TCRdb re-called the 5' RACE reads with MiXCR. The table lists roughly 480,000 distinct CDR3 sequences, about 23% of them singletons. Source material: PBMCs or a T cell subset sorted from them (not recorded which). The clonotype was recovered from an adult woman who had mild COVID-19 (a few samples of this study predate the infection). Cell type and time point are not known.

The chain's CDR3 is CSVGGTYEQYF. The CDR3 coding sequence is TGCAGCGTAGGGGGGACCTACGAGCAGTACTTC. This chain joins TRBV29-1 and TRBJ2-7, with D perhaps being TRBD1 or TRBD2 (6 bases each). The CDR3 consists of 11 residues. The germline V gene encodes CDR1 SQVTM and CDR2 ANQGSEA. Trimming left V 6 bases short and J 2 bases short, with 8 bases between.